The source of this TCR beta chain is a study of T cells in Graves' hyperthyroidism and ophthalmopathy. Findings of the study overall: Model predictions of ophthalmopathy came a median 6.5 months before onset.

A word on this clonotype: Its antigen is still unknown.

Template material for amplifying TCR beta CDR3 regions consisted of RNA transcripts. The study used the HTBI primer set for a first-round RT-PCR of the TCR CDR3. TCRdb re-derived calls from the multiplex PCR reads in MiXCR, one entry per CDR3 protein. In the table there are 800,000 or so distinct CDR3 sequences, 35% to 45% of which are singletons. The CDR3 is made up of 17 amino acids. J gave up 5 bases and V 0 bases, and 9 bases lay outside the gene matches. Germline V lookup: CDR1 MGHRA, CDR2 YSYEKL. The sample comprised blood. This sequence originates from a man younger than 30 with Graves' hyperthyroidism. The chain carries TRBV4-1 and TRBJ2-5, with 10 bases aligning to TRBD2. CDR3 residues: CASSQEASGSMMETQYF. As DNA, the CDR3 is TGCGCCAGCAGCCAAGAGGCTAGCGGGAGTATGATGGAGACCCAGTACTTC.